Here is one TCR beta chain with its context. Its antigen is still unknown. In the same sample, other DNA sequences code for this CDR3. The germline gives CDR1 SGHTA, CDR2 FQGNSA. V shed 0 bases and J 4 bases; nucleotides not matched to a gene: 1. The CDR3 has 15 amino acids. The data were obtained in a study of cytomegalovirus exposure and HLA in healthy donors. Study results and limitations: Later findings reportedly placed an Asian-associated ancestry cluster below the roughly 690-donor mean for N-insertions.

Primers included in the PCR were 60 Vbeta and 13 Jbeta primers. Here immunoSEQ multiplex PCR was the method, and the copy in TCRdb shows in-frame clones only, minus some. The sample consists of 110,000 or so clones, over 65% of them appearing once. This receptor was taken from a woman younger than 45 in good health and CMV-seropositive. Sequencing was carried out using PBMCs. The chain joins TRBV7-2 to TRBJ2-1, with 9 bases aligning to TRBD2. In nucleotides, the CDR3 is TGTGCCAGCAGCTTAGCCCTAGCGGGGTACAATGAGCAGTTCTTC. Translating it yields CASSLALAGYNEQFF.